This is a list of T cell receptor beta chains from one sample in a study of blood T cells in healthy people across ages. Via MiXCR, TCRdb re-called the 5' RACE reads, giving one row per CDR3 protein. Among 700,000 to 900,000 distinct CDR3 sequences, roughly 24% were seen once, and the ten largest hold over 2.5%. These data are also associated with another study on T cells of mothers and their children.

The sequencing sample was made of blood. These receptors originate from a boy younger than 18 in good health. Both conserved end residues are part of each CDR3. Each record gives: J gene, V gene, clone size, D gene, CDR3 DNA, CDR3 protein. D genes are given only for firm matches. A clone size is listed for some rows: how often the clone was seen (once, few, many), or a class if it is expanded.

j_gene: TRBJ1-2
v_gene: TRBV24-1
abundance: few
d_gene: -
CDR3nt: TGTGCCACCAGTGATTTGGAGGGGGATCTGGATGGCTACACCTTC
CDR3aa: CATSDLEGDLDGYTF

j_gene: TRBJ2-5
v_gene: TRBV5-3
abundance: few
d_gene: TRBD2
CDR3nt: TGTGCCAGAAGCTCCGGACTAGCGGGGGGGCTCGCAGAGACCCAGTACTTC
CDR3aa: CARSSGLAGGLAETQYF

j_gene: TRBJ1-4
v_gene: TRBV13
abundance: -
d_gene: TRBD1
CDR3nt: TGTGCCAGCAGCTTCAGGGGGCTGGCTGAAAAACTGTTTTTT
CDR3aa: CASSFRGLAEKLFF

j_gene: TRBJ2-7
v_gene: TRBV19
abundance: -
d_gene: -
CDR3nt: TGTGCCAGTAGTATGTTGGGGCAGTTCTACGAGCAGTACTTC
CDR3aa: CASSMLGQFYEQYF

j_gene: TRBJ2-5
v_gene: TRBV3-1
abundance: -
d_gene: TRBD2
CDR3nt: TGTGCCAGCAGCCATCGACTAGCGATACAAGAGACCCAGTACTTC
CDR3aa: CASSHRLAIQETQYF

j_gene: TRBJ2-7
v_gene: TRBV11-3
abundance: -
d_gene: -
CDR3nt: TGTGCCAGCAGCTCAATCCCCTCTCCGGAGGGGCAGTACTTC
CDR3aa: CASSSIPSPEGQYF

j_gene: TRBJ1-1
v_gene: TRBV6-6
abundance: few
d_gene: -
CDR3nt: TGTGCCAGCACCCATAATTCCCGGAACACTGAAGCTTTCTTT
CDR3aa: CASTHNSRNTEAFF

j_gene: TRBJ2-1
v_gene: TRBV7-3
abundance: -
d_gene: -
CDR3nt: TGTGCCAGCAGCTTAACGTCCAGGGCAGGGGAGCAGTTCTTC
CDR3aa: CASSLTSRAGEQFF

j_gene: TRBJ1-2
v_gene: TRBV12-3/TRBV12-4
abundance: -
d_gene: TRBD1
CDR3nt: TGTCCCAGCAGTGTCTGGACAGGGGGGGACTATGGCTACACCTTC
CDR3aa: CPSSVWTGGDYGYTF

j_gene: TRBJ2-3
v_gene: TRBV10-1
abundance: few
d_gene: TRBD2
CDR3nt: TGCGCCAGCAGTGCGATAGCGGGGATCACAGATACGCAGTATTTT
CDR3aa: CASSAIAGITDTQYF

j_gene: TRBJ1-4
v_gene: TRBV9
abundance: -
d_gene: -
CDR3nt: TGTGCCAGCAGCGTAGGGCGCTCCACCGACGAAAAACTGTTTTTT
CDR3aa: CASSVGRSTDEKLFF

j_gene: TRBJ2-5
v_gene: TRBV5-1
abundance: -
d_gene: -
CDR3nt: TGCGCCAGCAGCTTTCTGGGATGGGAAGAGACCCAGTACTTC
CDR3aa: CASSFLGWEETQYF

j_gene: TRBJ2-3
v_gene: TRBV10-1
abundance: many
d_gene: TRBD2
CDR3nt: TGCGCCAGCAGTGGACTAGCGGGGGCAGATACGCAGTATTTT
CDR3aa: CASSGLAGADTQYF

j_gene: TRBJ1-1
v_gene: TRBV5-6
abundance: -
d_gene: TRBD1
CDR3nt: TGTGCCAGCAGCTTGGCCAGGGGGCGACGTGGTGAAGCTTTCTTT
CDR3aa: CASSLARGRRGEAFF

j_gene: TRBJ2-5
v_gene: TRBV20-1
abundance: -
d_gene: TRBD2
CDR3nt: TGCAGTGCTAGCAACCCTAGCGGGGGACCCCAAGAGACCCAGTACTTC
CDR3aa: CSASNPSGGPQETQYF

j_gene: TRBJ1-1
v_gene: TRBV6-6
abundance: few
d_gene: -
CDR3nt: TGTGCCAGCAGCCCAAGGGAGACCACTGAAGCTTTCTTT
CDR3aa: CASSPRETTEAFF

j_gene: TRBJ2-1
v_gene: TRBV29-1
abundance: -
d_gene: -
CDR3nt: TGCAGCGTTCGGACCGAGGGCAATGAGCAGTTCTTC
CDR3aa: CSVRTEGNEQFF

j_gene: TRBJ2-4
v_gene: TRBV7-9
abundance: few
d_gene: -
CDR3nt: TGTGCCAGCAGCCCAATAGGGGGGGCAGGTAAAAACATTCAGTACTTC
CDR3aa: CASSPIGGAGKNIQYF

j_gene: TRBJ2-4
v_gene: TRBV11-2
abundance: few
d_gene: TRBD1
CDR3nt: TGTGCCAGCAGCACTCAGGGGGCGATAGCAGGAAACATTCAGTACTTC
CDR3aa: CASSTQGAIAGNIQYF

j_gene: TRBJ2-5
v_gene: TRBV29-1
abundance: -
d_gene: -
CDR3nt: TGCAGCGTTGAGGGACACCCGTCAACCCAGTACTTC
CDR3aa: CSVEGHPSTQYF

j_gene: TRBJ2-3
v_gene: TRBV5-1
abundance: -
d_gene: TRBD2
CDR3nt: TGCGCCAGCAGCTTGGAATTTGCGGGGGGGCCCCCAGATACGCAGTATTTT
CDR3aa: CASSLEFAGGPPDTQYF

j_gene: TRBJ1-5
v_gene: TRBV28
abundance: -
d_gene: TRBD1
CDR3nt: TGTGCTAGCAGTTGGGGACAGGGAAGAAAGCCCCAGCATTTT
CDR3aa: CASSWGQGRKPQHF

j_gene: TRBJ2-3
v_gene: TRBV2
abundance: -
d_gene: TRBD1
CDR3nt: TGTGCCAGCAAGTTGTGGACAGGGGTCACAGATACGCAGTATTTT
CDR3aa: CASKLWTGVTDTQYF

j_gene: TRBJ2-7
v_gene: TRBV6-1
abundance: few
d_gene: -
CDR3nt: TGTGCCAGCAGTGGAGACAGTCGCGAGCAGTACTTC
CDR3aa: CASSGDSREQYF

j_gene: TRBJ1-1
v_gene: TRBV5-4
abundance: -
d_gene: -
CDR3nt: TGTGCCAGCAGCTTGGAGGGGGAGAACACTGAAGCTTTCTTT
CDR3aa: CASSLEGENTEAFF

j_gene: TRBJ2-2
v_gene: TRBV29-1
abundance: once
d_gene: TRBD2
CDR3nt: TGCAGCGTTGAAGCGGGGGGGAACACCGGGGAGCTGTTTTTT
CDR3aa: CSVEAGGNTGELFF

j_gene: TRBJ2-5
v_gene: TRBV12-3/TRBV12-4
abundance: -
d_gene: -
CDR3nt: TGTGCCAGCAGTTCTAGATCGGAGACCCAGTACTTC
CDR3aa: CASSSRSETQYF

j_gene: TRBJ1-1
v_gene: TRBV5-1
abundance: -
d_gene: TRBD1
CDR3nt: TGCGCCAGCAGCTCGGGACAGGGTTCCATGAACACTGAAGCTTTCTTT
CDR3aa: CASSSGQGSMNTEAFF

j_gene: TRBJ2-5
v_gene: TRBV7-3
abundance: -
d_gene: TRBD2
CDR3nt: TGTGCCAGCAGCTTAACCTCAAGCGGGGGGCCCGTCCAAGAGACCCAGTACTTC
CDR3aa: CASSLTSSGGPVQETQYF

j_gene: TRBJ2-5
v_gene: TRBV5-1
abundance: few
d_gene: TRBD1
CDR3nt: TGCGCCAGCAGCTTGGACAGGGGGACCCAGTACTTC
CDR3aa: CASSLDRGTQYF

j_gene: TRBJ1-1
v_gene: TRBV6-1
abundance: few
d_gene: -
CDR3nt: TGTGCCAGCAGGCCCGGGAGCTACACTGAAGCTTTCTTT
CDR3aa: CASRPGSYTEAFF

j_gene: TRBJ1-2
v_gene: TRBV9
abundance: -
d_gene: -
CDR3nt: TGTGCCAGCAGCGCGTCACTCTTGGGCGCTAACTATGGCTACACCTTC
CDR3aa: CASSASLLGANYGYTF

j_gene: TRBJ1-2
v_gene: TRBV5-1
abundance: few
d_gene: TRBD1
CDR3nt: TGCGCCAGCAGCACGACAGGGGGTGGTGGCTACACCTTC
CDR3aa: CASSTTGGGGYTF

j_gene: TRBJ2-1
v_gene: TRBV5-1
abundance: -
d_gene: -
CDR3nt: TGCGCCAGCAGCTTGGGAACAGACAGTTACAATGAGCAGTTCTTC
CDR3aa: CASSLGTDSYNEQFF

j_gene: TRBJ2-7
v_gene: TRBV2
abundance: -
d_gene: TRBD2
CDR3nt: TGTGCCAGCGATGGACCTAGGCGGGGGGGCCAGTACGAGCAGTACTTC
CDR3aa: CASDGPRRGGQYEQYF

j_gene: TRBJ2-5
v_gene: TRBV11-2
abundance: -
d_gene: -
CDR3nt: TGTGCCAGCAGCCCACAACAGGCTACTTGGAAAGAGACCCAGTACTTC
CDR3aa: CASSPQQATWKETQYF

j_gene: TRBJ2-7
v_gene: TRBV5-1
abundance: once
d_gene: TRBD1
CDR3nt: TGCGCCAGCAGTACAGGGGGCGGAACATGGGAGCAGTACTTC
CDR3aa: CASSTGGGTWEQYF

j_gene: TRBJ2-6
v_gene: TRBV7-3
abundance: few
d_gene: TRBD1
CDR3nt: TGTGCCAGCAGCCCCGACAGGGTGTCTGGGGCCAACGTCCTGACTTTC
CDR3aa: CASSPDRVSGANVLTF

j_gene: TRBJ2-7
v_gene: TRBV5-6
abundance: few
d_gene: -
CDR3nt: TGTGCCAGCAGCTTGCAGACAGCCTACGAGCAGTACTTC
CDR3aa: CASSLQTAYEQYF

j_gene: TRBJ2-5
v_gene: TRBV4-1
abundance: few
d_gene: TRBD1
CDR3nt: TGCGCCAGCAGCGCCCGGGACAGGGGTTCCCAAGAGACCCAGTACTTC
CDR3aa: CASSARDRGSQETQYF

j_gene: TRBJ2-1
v_gene: TRBV29-1
abundance: -
d_gene: TRBD2
CDR3nt: TGCAGCGTTGTTCCGGTAGCGGGAGTCTACAATGAGCAGTTCTTC
CDR3aa: CSVVPVAGVYNEQFF

j_gene: TRBJ2-7
v_gene: TRBV5-1
abundance: -
d_gene: -
CDR3nt: TGCGCCAGCAGCCCTTTGACAGGCCCATCCTACGAGCAGTACTTC
CDR3aa: CASSPLTGPSYEQYF

j_gene: TRBJ2-1
v_gene: TRBV28
abundance: few
d_gene: -
CDR3nt: TGTGCCAGCACCGAGAGGGGGGGCCGTATTTATGAGCAGTTCTTC
CDR3aa: CASTERGGRIYEQFF

j_gene: TRBJ2-5
v_gene: TRBV29-1
abundance: few
d_gene: -
CDR3nt: TGCAGCGTTGAAGGCAGGACCTCGACCCAGTACTTC
CDR3aa: CSVEGRTSTQYF

j_gene: TRBJ1-2
v_gene: TRBV3-1
abundance: few
d_gene: -
CDR3nt: TGTGCCAGCAGCCAACCCCAGACGAACTATGGCTACACCTTC
CDR3aa: CASSQPQTNYGYTF

j_gene: TRBJ1-1
v_gene: TRBV10-2
abundance: -
d_gene: -
CDR3nt: TGCGCCAGCACCGAACCGGGGGCACTGAACACTGAAGCTTTCTTT
CDR3aa: CASTEPGALNTEAFF